The 31 T cell receptor beta chains presented below share a single source sample, sequenced in a study of technical replicates of blood from several donors. Assay used: immunoSEQ multiplex PCR; TCRdb lists only in-frame clones, some missing. The table includes over 65,000 clones, roughly 94% detected once. Sample: T cells isolated from PBMCs. Source of these receptors: a human donor in good health.

The chain uses TRBV18 and TRBJ2-7, with 10 nucleotides matching TRBD1. Unmatched junction bases numbered 10, after V lost 3 bases and J lost 5 bases. This CDR3 contains 16 residues. Germline CDR1 is KGHSH and CDR2 is LQKENI. The CDR3 nucleotides read TGTGCCAGCTCACCCAACGTGGGACAGGGGATCCACGAGCAGTACTTC. Translating it yields CASSPNVGQGIHEQYF.

The chain links TRBV15 to TRBJ2-1; 7 positions agree with TRBD1. Germline lookup yields CDR1 LNHNV and CDR2 YYDKDF (reference sequence). The CDR3 sequence is 16 residues long. J lost 5 bases, V lost 3 bases, and 10 bases had no gene match. The CDR3 is CATSRTGIRTDNEQFF. The CDR3 DNA reads TGTGCCACCAGCAGGACAGGGATAAGGACGGACAATGAGCAGTTCTTC.

The chain couples TRBV6-6 to TRBJ2-3, with 12 bases that match TRBD1. Germline CDR1 MNHNY, CDR2 SVGAGI (reference sequence). Trimming at V came to 5 bases and at J to 2 bases, leaving 5 bases not matched to a gene. The CDR3 loop spans 16 amino acids. The CDR3 DNA sequence: TGTGCCAGCAGTCAGGGACAGGGGGCACACACAGATACGCAGTATTTT. This sequence encodes CASSQGQGAHTDTQYF.

The gene calls are TRBV9 and TRBJ1-1; TRBD1 matches 7 bases. The V segment lost 3 bases and the J segment 2 bases; nucleotides outside the gene matches: 4. The CDR3 length is 14 residues. Germline assignment: CDR1 SGDLS and CDR2 YYNGEE. The CDR3 nucleotides are TGTGCCAGCAGCGCGACAGGGTCAAACACTGAAGCTTTCTTT. Its translation: CASSATGSNTEAFF.

This rearrangement joins TRBV7-8 to TRBJ1-2; a possible D gene is TRBD1 (6 bases). Trimming cost V 3 bases and J 0 bases, with 14 bases left between them. Per germline, CDR1 SGHVS and CDR2 FQNEAQ. The CDR3 is made up of 16 amino acids. The CDR3 sequence: CASSLTGLGANYGYTF. CDR3 sequence (DNA): TGTGCCAGCAGCTTGACAGGACTTGGGGCTAACTATGGCTACACCTTC.

The CDR3 DNA reads as TGTGCCAGCAGCTCAGAACCCGGGGGGGGCAATGAGCAGTTCTTC. This translates into CASSSEPGGGNEQFF. V and J are TRBV7-7 and TRBJ2-1, with 8 bases lining up with TRBD2. The CDR3 has 15 amino acids. With V trimmed by 4 bases and J by 6 bases, 8 bases remained unmatched. Germline CDR1 reads SSHAT; CDR2 reads FNYEAQ (reference sequence).

The chain uses TRBV6-4 and TRBJ2-3, with TRBD2 matching over 10 bases. V trimming: 0 bases; J trimming: 0 bases; junction bases outside the gene matches: 3. The germline V gene encodes CDR1 MRHNA and CDR2 SNTAGT. This CDR3 comprises 17 residues. This CDR3 reads CASSDSTSGASTDTQYF. The CDR3 DNA reads as TGTGCCAGCAGTGACTCCACTAGCGGGGCTAGCACAGATACGCAGTATTTT.

The chain has TRBV7-2 and TRBJ2-7; 13 bases are shared with TRBD2. The CDR3 has 15 residues. V lost 5 bases and J lost 7; bases outside the gene matches: 8. Per the germline V gene, CDR1 is SGHTA and CDR2 is FQGNSA. Written as DNA, the CDR3 is TGTGCCAGCAGCCCCAGGACTAGCGGGAGTCAGGAGCAGTACTTC. Translated: CASSPRTSGSQEQYF.

This chain links TRBV28 with TRBJ1-5; D gene ambiguous. There are 18 residues in the CDR3. V gave up 8 bases and J gave up 1 base, with 24 bases separating them. Germline assignment: CDR1 MDHEN and CDR2 SYDVKM. The CDR3 here is CASYPAPPWQRSNQPQHF. The CDR3 DNA reads as TGTGCCAGCTACCCCGCCCCCCCGTGGCAGCGAAGCAATCAGCCCCAGCATTTT.

The chain employs TRBV28 and TRBJ2-1; the D gene is possibly TRBD2 (5 bases). CDR1 is MDHEN and CDR2 is SYDVKM in the germline V gene. Trimming took 7 bases from V and 0 from J, leaving 19 bases between them. This CDR3 spans 17 amino acids. The CDR3 region has the DNA TGTGCCAGCACCCCCCCCCAGCGGAGCTACTCCTACAATGAGCAGTTCTTC. Its translation: CASTPPQRSYSYNEQFF.

The chain uses TRBV30 and TRBJ2-5, with D maybe TRBD1 (6 bases). Deletions cut 3 bases from V and 5 bases from J, with 16 bases between. Per germline, CDR1 GTSNPN and CDR2 SVGIG (reference sequence). CDR3 length: 14 residues. The CDR3 protein is CAWRGTGRAETQYF. For the CDR3, the DNA is TGTGCCTGGAGAGGAACAGGGAGAGCGGAGACCCAGTACTTC.

This clone was observed a single time. The gene calls are TRBV28 and TRBJ1-2; D is unclear. This CDR3 has 10 residues. Trimming shortened V by 8 bases and J by 8 bases, and 9 bases separated the two germline ends. Germline V gene sequence: CDR1 MDHEN, CDR2 SYDVKM. This CDR3 reads CASFLRGYTF. CDR3 sequence (DNA): TGTGCCAGCTTCCTCAGGGGCTACACCTTC.

The genes are TRBV6-5 and TRBJ1-3; D call uncertain. CDR1 and CDR2 from the germline V gene are MNHEY and SVGAGI. The length of the CDR3 is 13 residues. Trimming pared 6 bases from V and 4 bases from J, leaving 10 bases between. CDR3 coding DNA: TGTGCCAGCAGGGAGGGTACAGGAAACACCATATATTTT. Its translation is CASREGTGNTIYF.

The rearrangement uses TRBV15 and TRBJ2-3, with a tentative D call TRBD1 (7 bases). The CDR3 runs 14 residues. CDR1 LNHNV and CDR2 YYDKDF come from the germline V gene (reference sequence). V was cut by 2 bases and J by 6 bases, with 12 bases left in between. In nucleotides, the CDR3 is TGTGCCACCAGCAGAACCAGGGGGGTCGATACGCAGTATTTT. It specifies CATSRTRGVDTQYF.

V and J are TRBV28 and TRBJ2-1; 11 nucleotides agree with TRBD2. Germline lookup yields CDR1 MDHEN and CDR2 SYDVKM. This CDR3 region has 17 residues. With V trimmed by 6 bases and J by 5 bases, 12 bases remained unmatched. Written as DNA, the CDR3 is TGTGCCAGCAGCCTACCAACTAGCGGGAGCCACCACAATGAGCAGTTCTTC. Its translation: CASSLPTSGSHHNEQFF.

This chain uses TRBV6-5 with TRBJ2-1; 8 nucleotides match TRBD1. Germline CDR1 and CDR2: MNHEY and SVGAGI. This CDR3 is 12 amino acids long. Trimming removed 5 bases from V and 12 bases from J; junction bases left unmatched: 6. CDR3 DNA sequence: TGTGCCAGCAGTGCCCTTGACAGGGGGCAGTTCTTC. Protein: CASSALDRGQFF.

This chain's CDR3 is CASSLNREGYGYTF. The CDR3 nucleotides read TGTGCCAGCAGTTTGAACAGGGAGGGCTATGGCTACACCTTC. The V and J genes are TRBV27 and TRBJ1-2, with D tentatively TRBD1 (6 bases). Germline CDR1 and CDR2: MNHEY and SMNVEV (reference sequence). Trimming cost V 3 bases and J 4 bases, with 12 bases left between them. This CDR3 contains 14 residues.

The chain recombines TRBV30 with TRBJ2-7; D not certain. The CDR3 totals 12 residues. Deletions cut 3 bases from V and 4 bases from J, with 10 bases between. Per the germline V gene, CDR1 is GTSNPN and CDR2 is SVGIG (reference sequence). CDR3 amino acids: CAWRDSLYEQYF. The CDR3 DNA sequence: TGTGCCTGGAGAGACTCCCTTTACGAGCAGTACTTC.

This chain links TRBV5-1 with TRBJ1-1, with D possibly matching TRBD1 (6 bases). CDR3 length: 15 amino acids. V was cut by 0 bases and J by 5 bases, with 14 bases left in between. The germline gives CDR1 SGHRS, CDR2 YFSETQ. CDR3 coding DNA: TGCGCCAGCAGCTTGGGCCAGGGGACGGGTACTGAAGCTTTCTTT. Residues: CASSLGQGTGTEAFF.

The rearrangement uses TRBV5-1 and TRBJ2-3; 9 nucleotides align to TRBD1. Germline V gene data show CDR1 as SGHRS and CDR2 as YFSETQ. J gave up 6 bases and V 3 bases, and 14 bases lay outside the gene matches. The CDR3 loop spans 17 amino acids. The CDR3 DNA reads TGCGCCAGCAGCTCATTAACCACCGGGACAGGGTACGATACGCAGTATTTT. Translation gives CASSSLTTGTGYDTQYF.

The chain links TRBV9 to TRBJ2-1; the match to TRBD1 covers 10 bases. The CDR3 sequence is 16 residues long. Trimming took 0 bases from V and 5 from J; bases not matched to a gene: 5. Germline CDR1 reads SGDLS; CDR2 reads YYNGEE. Written as DNA, the CDR3 is TGTGCCAGCAGCGTAGCGGGACAGGGGATTAACAATGAGCAGTTCTTC. It specifies CASSVAGQGINNEQFF.

This clone appeared once. The V and J genes are TRBV15 and TRBJ1-6; D gene unclear. Trimming removed 0 bases from V and 7 bases from J, with 10 bases in between. CDR3 length: 15 amino acids. Germline CDR1 is LNHNV and CDR2 is YYDKDF (reference sequence). CDR3 coding DNA: TGTGCCACCAGCAGAGAGTACAGCCAAAATTCACCCCTCCACTTT. Residues: CATSREYSQNSPLHF.

The rearrangement joins TRBV27 to TRBJ1-4; 8 bases agree with TRBD1. CDR1 and CDR2 from the germline V gene are MNHEY and SMNVEV (reference sequence). The CDR3 has 13 residues. V gave up 8 bases and J gave up 5 bases; unmatched junction bases: 4. The CDR3 loop reads CASRTGSNEKLFF. The CDR3 region has the DNA TGTGCCAGCCGGACAGGGTCAAATGAAAAACTGTTTTTT. Variable domain in full (rest from reference TRBV27 and TRBJ1-4): EAQVTQNPRYLITVTGKKLTVTCSQNMNHEYMSWYRQDPGLGLRQIYYSMNVEVTDKGDVPEGYKVSRKEKRNFPLILESPSPNQTSLYFCASRTGSNEKLFFGSGTQLSVL.

This clone was observed once. The chain couples TRBV9 to TRBJ2-1, with TRBD2 identical over 8 bases. Germline V gene lookup returns CDR1 SGDLS and CDR2 YYNGEE. V trimming: 2 bases; J trimming: 0 bases; junction bases outside the gene matches: 4. The CDR3 has 16 amino acids. CDR3 sequence reads: CASSVGGTSSYNEQFF. CDR3 bases: TGTGCCAGCAGCGTGGGGGGGACTAGCTCCTACAATGAGCAGTTCTTC.

In the case of this clone: Compared with germline, one end of the junction differs, possibly owing to a read error. The chain recombines TRBV2 with TRBJ2-7; 10 nucleotides match TRBD1. Germline loops: CDR1 SNHLY, CDR2 FYNNEI. The CDR3 runs to 12 residues. The CDR3 DNA is TGTGCCAGCAGTGACCAGGACAGGGGGAAGAATTTC. It codes for CASSDQDRGKNF. Using reference TRBV2 and TRBJ2-7 for the parts outside the CDR3, the full variable domain is EPEVTQTPSHQVTQMGQEVILRCVPISNHLYFYWYRQILGQKVEFLVSFYNNEISEKSEIFDDQFSVERPDGSNFTLKIRSTKLEDSAMYFCASSDQDRGKNFGPGTRLTVT.

V and J are TRBV5-1 and TRBJ2-7, with 7 bases that match TRBD1. The CDR3 length is 15 residues. After removal of 1 base from V and 3 bases from J, the junction contained 7 bases not matched to a gene. CDR1 and CDR2 (germline): SGHRS, YFSETQ. The CDR3 nucleotides are TGCGCCAGCAGCTTGTCCCCGGGACAGAGCTACGAGCAGTACTTC. Translation gives CASSLSPGQSYEQYF.

J is TRBJ1-6 and V is TRBV30; no definite D call. The V gene's germline CDR1 is GTSNPN and CDR2 SVGIG (reference sequence). The CDR3 has 13 residues. V was clipped by 5 bases and J by 8 bases, with 13 bases between them. The CDR3 here is CAWQILPYSPLHF. CDR3 sequence (DNA): TGTGCCTGGCAGATTTTACCCTATTCACCCCTCCACTTT.

This clone was seen once. CDR3 DNA sequence: TGTGCCAGCAGTGAAGTCGCGTCCCGGTCCTACGAGCAGTACTTC. Translation: CASSEVASRSYEQYF. V gene TRBV6-1 combines with J gene TRBJ2-7; D gene ambiguous. Deletions cut 1 base from V and 1 base from J, with 11 bases between. This CDR3 is built from 15 residues. The V gene's germline CDR1 is MNHNS and CDR2 SASEGT.

The CDR3 sequence is CASIHLTGSYKQYF. In nucleotides, the CDR3 is TGTGCCAGCATCCACCTAACAGGGTCCTACAAGCAGTACTTC. V is TRBV21-1 and J is TRBJ2-7; no DNA check was done on the table's D call, TRBD1. TRBV21-1 is flagged as a pseudogene. The CDR3 consists of 14 residues.

The J gene is TRBJ1-2, the V gene TRBV5-6; no clear D gene. With 0 bases removed from V and 3 bases from J, the gap between germline ends came to 12 bases. The CDR3 length is 15 residues. Germline V lookup: CDR1 SGHDT, CDR2 YYEEEE. CDR3 nucleotide sequence: TGTGCCAGCAGCTTGGGTGTCCAGGTTCACTATGGCTACACCTTC. Translating it yields CASSLGVQVHYGYTF.

This chain's CDR3 is CAWSPSRDGGYTF. Here the CDR3 DNA reads TGTGCCTGGAGTCCCTCCCGGGATGGAGGCTACACCTTC. This rearrangement joins TRBV30 to TRBJ1-2; D is undetermined. The CDR3 loop spans 13 amino acids. V was pared by 2 bases and J by 8 bases, with 15 bases between. Germline CDR1 GTSNPN, CDR2 SVGIG (reference sequence).